This TCR beta chain comes out of a study of blood T cell repertoires in COVID-19. Study-level information: Sites in the United States, Italy and Spain provided acute and convalescent COVID-19 samples. The analysed material was cDNA or gDNA that came from T cells, B-cell-depleted T cells, or PBMCs.

Some clones are missing from TCRdb's copy, which holds only in-frame ones; the method was immunoSEQ multiplex PCR. The data show approximately 380,000 clones, approximately 90% seen once. In regard to this clone: At one of its ends the junction is not consistent with the germline gene, which may arise from a read error.

Participants' reported clinical history set cohort assignment. In Cohort 3, a recovered donor had either two negative PCRs, clearance, or symptom resolution. The source material was PBMCs or T cells enriched from blood (not recorded which). The receptor was isolated from a woman under 30 who had recovered from COVID-19.

The CDR3, as DNA: TGTGCCAGCAGCTTGGACAGGGGAAGTCAGCACTTC. It yields the protein CASSLDRGSQHF. V and J are TRBV7-8 and TRBJ1-2, with 9 positions matching TRBD1. The CDR3 totals 12 residues. Germline loops: CDR1 SGHVS, CDR2 FQNEAQ.